Below are 15 T cell receptor beta chains sequenced from a single sample in a study of blood T cell repertoires in COVID-19. The assay was immunoSEQ multiplex PCR, and TCRdb's table has in-frame clones only and misses some. The sample lists some 33,000 clones, approximately 91% occurring once. Sequencing was carried out using peripheral blood. The receptor set was obtained from a human donor in a cohort sampled during active COVID-19.

The chain is built from TRBV5-1 and TRBJ2-3; TRBD2 agrees at 14 bases. V trimming: 0 bases; J trimming: 2 bases; junction bases outside the gene matches: 11. The CDR3 contains 20 residues. Germline CDR1 reads SGHRS; CDR2 reads YFSETQ. The CDR3 is CASSLGRRGTSGGPTDTQYF. The CDR3 coding sequence is TGCGCCAGCAGCTTGGGTAGGAGGGGGACTAGCGGGGGACCCACAGATACGCAGTATTTT.

The J gene is TRBJ2-1, the V gene TRBV3-1 (or the pseudogene TRBV3-2); TRBD2 aligns across 9 bases. This CDR3 is 14 amino acids long. Germline V gene data show CDR1 as LGHDT and CDR2 as YNNKEL (reference sequence). V lost 1 base and J lost 10; bases outside the gene matches: 5. CDR3 residues: CASSQVSLAGEQFF. The CDR3 DNA reads TGTGCCAGCAGCCAAGTCTCTCTAGCGGGGGAGCAGTTCTTC.

The gene calls are TRBV7-9 and TRBJ1-1; D uncertain. V shed 4 bases and J shed 5 bases, with 17 bases lying between them. Germline V gene data show CDR1 as SEHNR and CDR2 as FQNEAQ (reference sequence). The CDR3 is 15 amino acids. CDR3 loop: CASSSSPGVITEAFF. CDR3 nucleotides: TGTGCCAGCAGCTCATCCCCAGGCGTAATAACTGAAGCTTTCTTT.

This chain uses TRBV21-1 with TRBJ2-5; the table gives TRBD2 as D, unverified against the DNA. TRBV21-1 is given as a pseudogene. This CDR3 has 12 amino acids. The CDR3 nucleotides are TGTGCCAGTCCCGGGAGACAGGAGACCCAGTACTTC. Protein sequence: CASPGRQETQYF.

The rearrangement uses TRBV6-2 or TRBV6-3 and TRBJ2-5; 10 bases map to TRBD2. Germline-derived CDR1 and CDR2 are MNHEY and SVGEGT. This CDR3 has 20 amino acids. V lost 0 bases and J lost 0; bases outside the gene matches: 13. The CDR3 loop reads CASSYSTSGRGGVHQETQYF. CDR3 nucleotide sequence: TGTGCCAGCAGTTACTCGACCAGCGGGAGGGGGGGGGTCCACCAAGAGACCCAGTACTTC.

This chain links TRBV5-1 with TRBJ1-2; possible D gene TRBD1, 5 bases. Trimming cost V 1 base and J 2 bases, with 9 bases left between them. Germline lookup yields CDR1 SGHRS and CDR2 YFSETQ. The length of the CDR3 is 14 residues. The CDR3 spells CASSLLGVNYGYTF. The CDR3 DNA is TGCGCCAGCAGCTTGTTAGGGGTAAACTATGGCTACACCTTC.

This clone was picked up one time. The rearrangement links TRBV4-2 to TRBJ2-3; no clear D gene. This CDR3 is built from 16 residues. Germline V gene sequence: CDR1 LGHNA, CDR2 YNFKEQ. V lost 0 bases to trimming and J lost 2 bases, with 12 bases between them. The CDR3 protein is CASSQDYLILTDTQYF. The CDR3 coding sequence is TGTGCCAGCAGCCAAGATTACCTAATCCTCACAGATACGCAGTATTTT.

The chain couples TRBV9 to TRBJ1-1; no definite D call. The germline gives CDR1 SGDLS, CDR2 YYNGEE. V shed 4 bases and J shed 3 bases, with 16 bases lying between them. CDR3 size: 15 residues. CDR3 in DNA: TGTGCCAGCAGCCCCCAGGATTTTTTGGACACTGAAGCTTTCTTT. Encoded protein: CASSPQDFLDTEAFF. Variable domain in full (rest from reference TRBV9 and TRBJ1-1): DSGVTQTPKHLITATGQRVTLRCSPRSGDLSVYWYQQSLDQGLQFLIQYYNGEERAKGNILERFSAQQFPDLHSELNLSSLELGDSALYFCASSPQDFLDTEAFFGQGTRLTVV.

V is TRBV3-1 (or the pseudogene TRBV3-2) and J is TRBJ2-3; 9 nucleotides align to TRBD2. Trimming cost V 0 bases and J 10 bases; bases outside gene matches: 5. The length of the CDR3 is 14 residues. CDR1 LGHDT and CDR2 YNNKEL come from the germline V gene (reference sequence). Here the CDR3 reads CASSQDRPSGAQYF. The CDR3 bases are TGTGCCAGCAGCCAAGATCGGCCTAGCGGGGCGCAGTATTTT.

The rearrangement joins TRBV9 to TRBJ1-3; 7 bases map to TRBD1. The length of the CDR3 is 15 residues. The germline V gene has CDR1 SGDLS and CDR2 YYNGEE. Trimming cost V 3 bases and J 0 bases; bases outside gene matches: 3. The CDR3 spells CASSDRGDSGNTIYF. In nucleotides, the CDR3 is TGTGCCAGCAGCGACAGGGGCGACTCTGGAAACACCATATATTTT.

The chain couples TRBV3-1 (or the pseudogene TRBV3-2) to TRBJ2-2, with 9 bases lining up with TRBD2. This CDR3 spans 14 amino acids. V lost 3 bases to trimming and J lost 6 bases; unmatched junction nucleotides: 2. Germline-derived CDR1 and CDR2 are LGHDT and YNNKEL (reference sequence). CDR3 region: CASSQRGGAGELFF. CDR3 nucleotides: TGTGCCAGCAGCCAGCGGGGGGGGGCCGGGGAGCTGTTTTTT.

The chain recombines TRBV5-6 with TRBJ1-2, with TRBD1 matching over 7 bases. The CDR3 totals 14 residues. Germline V lookup: CDR1 SGHDT, CDR2 YYEEEE. The J segment lost 7 bases and the V segment lost 2 bases, leaving 8 bases of the junction unmatched. CDR3 nucleotides: TGTGCCAGCAGCTTAGAAAGGGGGCTGGGTGGCTACACCTTC. It specifies CASSLERGLGGYTF.

There are a few counts of this clone. The CDR3 is CASSFSGARGQPQHF. CDR3 nucleotides: TGTGCCAGCAGCTTTTCAGGGGCCCGCGGTCAGCCCCAGCATTTT. The rearrangement joins TRBV7-9 to TRBJ1-5, with a tentative D call TRBD1 (6 bases). CDR1 is SEHNR and CDR2 is FQNEAQ in the germline V gene (reference sequence). Trimming removed 3 bases from V and 6 bases from J, with 15 bases in between. The CDR3 totals 15 residues.

The gene calls are TRBV7-2 and TRBJ1-1, with 8 bases lining up with TRBD1. The CDR3 has 16 residues. Trimming cost V 5 bases and J 0 bases; bases outside gene matches: 8. Per germline, CDR1 SGHTA and CDR2 FQGNSA. DNA for the CDR3: TGTGCCAGCAGCCCCCGACAGGGGCTCATGAACACTGAAGCTTTCTTT. Translation gives CASSPRQGLMNTEAFF.

CDR3 protein: CASTEGGKGFAQYV. DNA for the CDR3: TGTGCCAGCACCGAAGGGGGAAAGGGGTTCGCACAGTACGTC. The chain combines TRBV6-6 with TRBJ2-7; perhaps TRBD1 as D (6 bases). This CDR3 comprises 14 residues. CDR1 and CDR2 from the germline V gene are MNHNY and SVGAGI (reference sequence). Trimming took off 7 bases at V and 10 bases at J, with 23 bases between the two ends.